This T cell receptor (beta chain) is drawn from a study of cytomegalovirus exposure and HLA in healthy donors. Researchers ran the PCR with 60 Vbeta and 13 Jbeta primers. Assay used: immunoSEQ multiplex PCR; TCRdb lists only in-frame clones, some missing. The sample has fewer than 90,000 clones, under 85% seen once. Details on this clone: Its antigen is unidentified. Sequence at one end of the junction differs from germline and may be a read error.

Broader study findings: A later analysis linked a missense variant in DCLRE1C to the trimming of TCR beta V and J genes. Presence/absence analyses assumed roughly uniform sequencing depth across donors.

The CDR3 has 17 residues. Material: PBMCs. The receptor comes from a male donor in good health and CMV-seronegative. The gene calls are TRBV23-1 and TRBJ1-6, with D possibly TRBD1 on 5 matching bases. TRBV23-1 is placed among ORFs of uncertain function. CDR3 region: CASRPGAGGTYYSPLHF. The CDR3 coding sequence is TGCGCCAGCAGGCCGGGAGCGGGGGGGACCTATTATTCACCCCTCCACTTT.